This TCR beta chain was sequenced for a study of cytomegalovirus exposure and HLA in healthy donors. For this clone: The antigen is undetermined.

CDR1 is SGHNT and CDR2 is YYREEE in the germline V gene (reference sequence). V lost 2 bases and J lost 8; bases outside the gene matches: 7. The CDR3 runs 15 residues. In the PCR, 60 Vbeta and 13 Jbeta primers were used. As handled by the study authors: As a later analysis found, there were 60 million to 90 million unique TCR beta chains, of which roughly 11 million were shared. The table came from immunoSEQ multiplex PCR; TCRdb's copy has only in-frame clones and leaves some out. V and J calls and clone size follow that table, whereas D and trimming were derived from the DNA. Of over 110,000 clones in the sample, over 60% were seen once. Study results and caveats: Per published accounts, TCR beta sequences correctly predicted the HLA-A and HLA-B alleles of most subjects.

The clonotype was recovered from a male donor in good health and CMV-seropositive. The V and J genes are TRBV5-4 and TRBJ2-1; 10 nucleotides align to TRBD2. Sequenced input: PBMCs. The CDR3: CASSLSASGSYEQFF. CDR3 in DNA: TGTGCCAGCAGCTTATCGGCTAGCGGGAGTTATGAGCAGTTCTTC. Drawing the rest from reference TRBV5-4 and TRBJ2-1, the complete variable domain is ETGVTQSPTHLIKTRGQQVTLRCSSQSGHNTVSWYQQALGQGPQFIFQYYREEENGRGNFPPRFSGLQFPNYSSELNVNALELDDSALYLCASSLSASGSYEQFFGPGTRLTVL.